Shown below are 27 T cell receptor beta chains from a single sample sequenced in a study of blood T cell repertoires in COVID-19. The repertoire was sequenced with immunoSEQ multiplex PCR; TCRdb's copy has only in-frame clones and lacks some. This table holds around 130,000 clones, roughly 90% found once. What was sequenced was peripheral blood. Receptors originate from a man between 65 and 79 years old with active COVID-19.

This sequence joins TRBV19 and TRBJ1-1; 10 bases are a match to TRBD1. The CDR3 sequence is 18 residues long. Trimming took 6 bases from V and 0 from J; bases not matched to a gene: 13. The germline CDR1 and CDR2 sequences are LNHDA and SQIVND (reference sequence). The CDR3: CASRKTGGLGMMNTEAFF. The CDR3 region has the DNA TGTGCCAGTAGGAAGACAGGGGGCTTAGGAATGATGAACACTGAAGCTTTCTTT.

In DNA, the CDR3 is TGTGCCAGCAGTTACTCGGGGAGGGAACAGAATGAGCAGTTCTTC. Its translation: CASSYSGREQNEQFF. V is TRBV6-6 and J is TRBJ2-1; the match to TRBD2 covers 7 bases. This CDR3 has 15 amino acids. J gave up 7 bases and V 0 bases, and 6 bases lay outside the gene matches. From germline, CDR1 is MNHNY and CDR2 SVGAGI (reference sequence).

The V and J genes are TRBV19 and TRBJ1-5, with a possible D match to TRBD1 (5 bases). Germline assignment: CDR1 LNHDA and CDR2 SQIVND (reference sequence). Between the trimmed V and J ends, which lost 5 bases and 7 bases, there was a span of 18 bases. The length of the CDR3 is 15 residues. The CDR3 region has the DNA TGTGCCAGTAGTCTAACAGGAGGGGCTCGCCAGCCCCAGCATTTT. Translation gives CASSLTGGARQPQHF.

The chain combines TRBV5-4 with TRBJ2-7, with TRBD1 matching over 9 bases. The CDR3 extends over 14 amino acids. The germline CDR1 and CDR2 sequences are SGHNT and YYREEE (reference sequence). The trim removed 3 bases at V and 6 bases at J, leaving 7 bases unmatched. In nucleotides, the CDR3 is TGTGCCAGCAGCTATCCCGGGACAGGGTTCGAGCAGTACTTC. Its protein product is CASSYPGTGFEQYF.

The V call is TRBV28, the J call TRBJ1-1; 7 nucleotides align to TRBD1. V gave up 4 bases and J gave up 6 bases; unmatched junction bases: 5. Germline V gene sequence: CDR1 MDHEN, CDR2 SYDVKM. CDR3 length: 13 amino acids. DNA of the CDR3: TGTGCCAGCAGTTCCGGACAGGCCGCTGAAGCTTTCTTT. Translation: CASSSGQAAEAFF. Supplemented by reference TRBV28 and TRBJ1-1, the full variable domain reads DVKVTQSSRYLVKRTGEKVFLECVQDMDHENMFWYRQDPGLGLRLIYFSYDVKMKEKGDIPEGYSVSREKKERFSLILESASTNQTSMYLCASSSGQAAEAFFGQGTRLTVV.

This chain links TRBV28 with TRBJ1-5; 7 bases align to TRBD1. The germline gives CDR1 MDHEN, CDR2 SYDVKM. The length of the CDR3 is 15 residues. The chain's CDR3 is CASIPGGSTHQPQHF. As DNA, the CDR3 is TGTGCGAGTATCCCAGGGGGATCGACGCATCAGCCCCAGCATTTT.

The CDR3, as DNA: TGTGCCAGCAGTTCCCGCAGCGAAACCAACATTCAGTACTTC. Residues: CASSSRSETNIQYF. The V call is TRBV6-6, the J call TRBJ2-4; D is ambiguous. Trimming left V 4 bases short and J 7 bases short, with 14 bases between. This CDR3 contains 14 residues. Germline loops: CDR1 MNHNY, CDR2 SVGAGI (reference sequence).

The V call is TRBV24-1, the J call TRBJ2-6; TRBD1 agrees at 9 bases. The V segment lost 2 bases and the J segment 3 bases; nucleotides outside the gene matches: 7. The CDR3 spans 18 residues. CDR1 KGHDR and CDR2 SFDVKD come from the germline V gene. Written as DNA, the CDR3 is TGTGCCACCAGTGATTCCGGACAGGGGTGGTTTGGGGCCAACGTCCTGACTTTC. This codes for CATSDSGQGWFGANVLTF.

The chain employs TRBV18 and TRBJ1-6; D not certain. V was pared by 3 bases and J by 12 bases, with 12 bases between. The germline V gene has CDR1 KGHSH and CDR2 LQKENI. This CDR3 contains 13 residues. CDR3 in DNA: TGTGCCAGCTCACCGGGCTTGTCCATACCCCTCCACTTT. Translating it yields CASSPGLSIPLHF.

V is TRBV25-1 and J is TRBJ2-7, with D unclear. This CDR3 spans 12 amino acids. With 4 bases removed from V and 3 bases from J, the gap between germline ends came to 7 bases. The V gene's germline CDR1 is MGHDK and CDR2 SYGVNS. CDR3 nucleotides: TGTGCCAGCAGTGGCGCGGTCTACGAGCAGTACTTC. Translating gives CASSGAVYEQYF.

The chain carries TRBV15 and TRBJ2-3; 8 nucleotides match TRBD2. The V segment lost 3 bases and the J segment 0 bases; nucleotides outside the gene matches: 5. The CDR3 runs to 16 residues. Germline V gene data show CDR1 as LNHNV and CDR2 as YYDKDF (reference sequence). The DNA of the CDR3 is TGTGCCACCAGCAGCCTTAAGCGGGAGAGCACAGATACGCAGTATTTT. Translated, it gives CATSSLKRESTDTQYF.

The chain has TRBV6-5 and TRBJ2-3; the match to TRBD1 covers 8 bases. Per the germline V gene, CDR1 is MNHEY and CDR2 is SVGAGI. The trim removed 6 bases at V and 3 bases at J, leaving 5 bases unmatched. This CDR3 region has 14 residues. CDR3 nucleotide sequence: TGTGCCAGCAGCGCCGGACAGGGAACAGATACGCAGTATTTT. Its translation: CASSAGQGTDTQYF.

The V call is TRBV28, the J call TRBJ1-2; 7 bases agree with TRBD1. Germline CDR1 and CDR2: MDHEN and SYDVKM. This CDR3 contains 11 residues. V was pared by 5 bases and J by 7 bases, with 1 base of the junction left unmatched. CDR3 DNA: TGTGCCAGCAGTAACAGGGGTGGCTACACCTTC. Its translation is CASSNRGGYTF.

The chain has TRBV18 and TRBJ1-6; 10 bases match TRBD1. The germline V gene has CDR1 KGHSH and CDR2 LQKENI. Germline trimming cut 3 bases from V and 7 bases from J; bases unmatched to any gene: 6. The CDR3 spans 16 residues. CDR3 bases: TGTGCCAGCTCACCCTCCTCGGGACAGGGGAATTCACCCCTCCACTTT. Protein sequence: CASSPSSGQGNSPLHF.

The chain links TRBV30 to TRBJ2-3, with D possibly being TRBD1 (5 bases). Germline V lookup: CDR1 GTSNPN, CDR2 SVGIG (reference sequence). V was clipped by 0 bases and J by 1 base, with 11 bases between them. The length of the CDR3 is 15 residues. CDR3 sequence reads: CAWSVRATRTDTQYF. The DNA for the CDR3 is TGTGCCTGGAGTGTCAGGGCGACCCGCACAGATACGCAGTATTTT.

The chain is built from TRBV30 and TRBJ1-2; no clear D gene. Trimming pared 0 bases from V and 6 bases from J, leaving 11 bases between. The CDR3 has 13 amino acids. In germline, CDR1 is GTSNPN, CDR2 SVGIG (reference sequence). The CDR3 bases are TGTGCCTGGAGTGTGGCAACCTCCGATGGCTACACCTTC. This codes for CAWSVATSDGYTF. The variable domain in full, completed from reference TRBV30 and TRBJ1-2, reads SQTIHQWPATLVQPVGSPLSLECTVEGTSNPNLYWYRQAAGRGLQLLFYSVGIGQISSEVPQNLSASRPQDRQFILSSKKLLLSDSGFYLCAWSVATSDGYTFGSGTRLTVV.

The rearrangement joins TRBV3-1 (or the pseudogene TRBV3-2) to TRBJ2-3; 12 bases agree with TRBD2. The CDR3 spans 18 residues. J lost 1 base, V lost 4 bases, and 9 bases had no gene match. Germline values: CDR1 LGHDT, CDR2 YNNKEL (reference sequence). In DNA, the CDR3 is TGTGCCAGCAGCCTTACTAGCGGGAGGCCTCGGGGCACAGATACGCAGTATTTT. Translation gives CASSLTSGRPRGTDTQYF.

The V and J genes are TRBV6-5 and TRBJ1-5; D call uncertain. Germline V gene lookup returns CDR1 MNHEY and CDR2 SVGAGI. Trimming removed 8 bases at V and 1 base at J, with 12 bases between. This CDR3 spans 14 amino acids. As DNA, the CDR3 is TGTGCCAGCTCCCTCCGGGGAAGCAATCAGCCCCAGCATTTT. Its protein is CASSLRGSNQPQHF.

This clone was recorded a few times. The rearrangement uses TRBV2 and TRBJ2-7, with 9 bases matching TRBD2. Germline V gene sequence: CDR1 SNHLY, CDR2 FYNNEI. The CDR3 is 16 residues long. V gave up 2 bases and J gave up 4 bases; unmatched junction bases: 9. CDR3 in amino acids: CASSEWVAGEFYEQYF. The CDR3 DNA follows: TGTGCCAGCAGTGAATGGGTAGCGGGAGAATTTTACGAGCAGTACTTC.

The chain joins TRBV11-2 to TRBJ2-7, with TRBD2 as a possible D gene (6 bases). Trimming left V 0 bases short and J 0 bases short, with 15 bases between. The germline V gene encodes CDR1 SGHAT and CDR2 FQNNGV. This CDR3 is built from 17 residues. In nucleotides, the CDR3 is TGTGCCAGCAGCTTAGATTTATTCGAGACTAGCTCCTACGAGCAGTACTTC. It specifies CASSLDLFETSSYEQYF.

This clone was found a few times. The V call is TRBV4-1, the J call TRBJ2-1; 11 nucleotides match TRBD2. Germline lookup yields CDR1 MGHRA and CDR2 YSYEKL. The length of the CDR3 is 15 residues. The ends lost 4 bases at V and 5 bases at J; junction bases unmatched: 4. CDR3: CASSLGTSGNNEQFF. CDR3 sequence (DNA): TGCGCCAGCAGCCTCGGGACTAGCGGAAACAATGAGCAGTTCTTC.

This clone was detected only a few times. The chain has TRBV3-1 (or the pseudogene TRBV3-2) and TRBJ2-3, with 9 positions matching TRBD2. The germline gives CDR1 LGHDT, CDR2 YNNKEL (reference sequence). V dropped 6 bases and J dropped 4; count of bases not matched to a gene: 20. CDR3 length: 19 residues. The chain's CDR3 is CASSPIPPGLAGTPDTQYF. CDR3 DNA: TGTGCCAGCAGTCCCATCCCCCCGGGACTAGCTGGGACTCCAGATACGCAGTATTTT.

The CDR3 region is CASSYPSAGGVNEQFF. The DNA of the CDR3 is TGTGCCAGCAGTTACCCTAGTGCGGGAGGGGTAAATGAGCAGTTCTTC. This sequence joins TRBV6-2 or TRBV6-3 and TRBJ2-1; 9 nucleotides agree with TRBD2. CDR1 is MNHEY and CDR2 is SVGEGT in the germline V gene. CDR3 size: 16 residues. V dropped 2 bases and J dropped 7; count of bases not matched to a gene: 9.

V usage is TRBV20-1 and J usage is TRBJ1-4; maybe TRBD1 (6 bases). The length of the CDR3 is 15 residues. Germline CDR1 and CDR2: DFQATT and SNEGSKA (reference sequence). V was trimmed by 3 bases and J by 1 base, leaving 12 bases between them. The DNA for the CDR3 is TGCAGTGCTAGTCCTATACAGGGAACTAATGAAAAACTGTTTTTT. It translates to CSASPIQGTNEKLFF.

The CDR3 loop is CASSRNPGSEQFF. The CDR3 DNA reads TGTGCCAGCAGCCGGAATCCAGGGTCCGAGCAGTTCTTC. This sequence joins TRBV11-3 and TRBJ2-1, with D maybe TRBD1 (5 bases). The germline CDR1 and CDR2 sequences are SGHNT and YENEEA. Trimming pared 5 bases from V and 10 bases from J, leaving 15 bases between. The CDR3 length is 13 residues.

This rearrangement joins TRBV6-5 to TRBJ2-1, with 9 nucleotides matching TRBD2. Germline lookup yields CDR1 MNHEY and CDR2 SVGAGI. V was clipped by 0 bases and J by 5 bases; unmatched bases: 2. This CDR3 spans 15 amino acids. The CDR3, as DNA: TGTGCCAGCAGTTACTCGGGCGGGAGGGACAATGAGCAGTTCTTC. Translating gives CASSYSGGRDNEQFF.

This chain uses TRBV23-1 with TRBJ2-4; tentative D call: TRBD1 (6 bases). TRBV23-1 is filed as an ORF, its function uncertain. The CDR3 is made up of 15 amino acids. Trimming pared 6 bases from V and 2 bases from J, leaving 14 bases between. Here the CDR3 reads CASSRYRVSKNIQYF. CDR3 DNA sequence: TGCGCCAGCAGCCGTTACAGGGTATCCAAAAACATTCAGTACTTC.